Below are 28 T cell receptor beta chains sequenced from a single sample in a study of cytomegalovirus exposure and HLA in healthy donors. A multiplex PCR was run with 60 Vbeta primers and 13 Jbeta primers. The protocol was immunoSEQ multiplex PCR, while the TCRdb copy is restricted to in-frame clones and leaves out a portion. This table holds approximately 110,000 clones, approximately 80% found once. Sequencing input: PBMCs. The receptors originated from a woman aged 40 to 49 in good health and CMV-seropositive.

The rearrangement links TRBV6-4 to TRBJ1-5, with no clear D. The V gene's germline CDR1 is MRHNA and CDR2 SNTAGT. V lost 6 bases and J lost 5, with 17 bases in between. The CDR3 totals 15 residues. CDR3 protein: CASRPPWTYHQPQHF. The CDR3 coding sequence is TGTGCCAGCAGACCCCCTTGGACTTATCATCAGCCCCAGCATTTT.

The rearrangement links TRBV9 to TRBJ2-2, with 12 bases that match TRBD2. This CDR3 contains 18 residues. With 4 bases clipped from V and 8 bases from J, the junction kept 15 bases outside the gene matches. CDR1 and CDR2 from the germline V gene are SGDLS and YYNGEE. The CDR3 protein is CASSPGLAGLGRGGELFF. The DNA for the CDR3 is TGTGCCAGCAGCCCGGGACTAGCGGGCCTGGGAAGAGGTGGGGAGCTGTTTTTT.

The chain couples TRBV2 to TRBJ1-5; 8 bases fit TRBD1. V shed 7 bases and J 3 bases; nucleotides not matched to a gene: 5. The length of the CDR3 is 14 residues. Germline lookup yields CDR1 SNHLY and CDR2 FYNNEI. The CDR3 protein is CASMKGQVNQPQHF. Here the CDR3 DNA reads TGTGCCAGCATGAAGGGACAGGTCAATCAGCCCCAGCATTTT.

The chain has TRBV7-9 and TRBJ2-7, with a possible D match to TRBD2 (6 bases). Trimming took off 5 bases at V and 5 bases at J, with 10 bases between the two ends. CDR1 and CDR2 (germline): SEHNR, FQNEAQ (reference sequence). The CDR3 runs to 12 residues. The CDR3 bases are TGTGCCAGCAGCCAGACTAGTAACGAGCAGTACTTC. This translates into CASSQTSNEQYF.

The rearrangement uses TRBV30 and TRBJ2-7, with 11 nucleotides matching TRBD1. The CDR3 has 14 amino acids. The germline V gene encodes CDR1 GTSNPN and CDR2 SVGIG (reference sequence). The trim removed 2 bases at V and 2 bases at J, leaving 2 bases unmatched. CDR3 region: CAWSWTGGPYEQYF. The CDR3 region has the DNA TGTGCCTGGAGTTGGACAGGGGGCCCCTACGAGCAGTACTTC.

This chain connects TRBV6-5 to TRBJ2-5; 12 bases match TRBD2. The J call may be wrong; the DNA end is better matched by TRBJ2-7. This CDR3 contains 14 residues. The germline V gene has CDR1 MNHEY and CDR2 SVGAGI. The CDR3 loop is CASGRLAGAGEQYF. The DNA for the CDR3 is TGTGCCAGCGGGAGACTAGCGGGAGCGGGCGAGCAGTACTTC.

The V call is TRBV11-1, the J call TRBJ2-3; a possible D gene is TRBD1 (6 bases). Germline CDR1 SGHAT, CDR2 FQDESV (reference sequence). The CDR3 has 14 residues. V was trimmed by 3 bases and J by 6 bases, leaving 13 bases between them. CDR3 in DNA: TGTGCCAGCAGCTTCGGGACAATTCTGGATACGCAGTATTTT. Amino acid sequence: CASSFGTILDTQYF.

CDR3 in DNA: TGTGCCAGCAGCCCGAGGAGGGAATTCGGCGAGCAGTACTTC. This encodes CASSPRREFGEQYF. The gene calls are TRBV7-2 and TRBJ2-7; TRBD2 might be the D (6 bases). Germline V lookup: CDR1 SGHTA, CDR2 FQGNSA. Trimming took off 5 bases at V and 6 bases at J, with 17 bases between the two ends. The CDR3 is made up of 14 amino acids.

The chain has TRBV7-8 and TRBJ2-5, with D perhaps matching TRBD2 (5 bases). The CDR3 is 13 amino acids. Deletions cut 2 bases from V and 6 bases from J, with 10 bases between. The germline V gene encodes CDR1 SGHVS and CDR2 FQNEAQ. The CDR3 is CASSLSGSQTQYF. DNA for the CDR3: TGTGCCAGCAGCTTAAGCGGCAGCCAGACCCAGTACTTC.

The V gene is TRBV4-1, the J gene TRBJ1-5; TRBD1 is a possible D gene (5 bases). This CDR3 has 15 residues. Germline values: CDR1 MGHRA, CDR2 YSYEKL. Deletions cut 1 base from V and 4 bases from J, with 11 bases between. CDR3 nucleotide sequence: TGCGCCAGCAGCCAAGCCGAGGGACTTAATCAGCCCCAGCATTTT. It codes for CASSQAEGLNQPQHF.

The chain is built from TRBV5-1 and TRBJ1-4; no definite D call. Germline V gives CDR1 SGHRS, CDR2 YFSETQ. The length of the CDR3 is 13 residues. The V gene lost 5 bases and the J gene lost 6 bases, with 11 bases spanning the gap. The chain's CDR3 is CASSPEGYEKLFF. As DNA, the CDR3 is TGCGCCAGCAGTCCAGAGGGTTATGAAAAACTGTTTTTT. Using reference TRBV5-1 and TRBJ1-4 for the parts outside the CDR3, the full variable domain is KAGVTQTPRYLIKTRGQQVTLSCSPISGHRSVSWYQQTPGQGLQFLFEYFSETQRNKGNFPGRFSGRQFSNSRSEMNVSTLELGDSALYLCASSPEGYEKLFFGSGTQLSVL.

The chain has TRBV4-1 and TRBJ1-1; D might be TRBD1 (5 bases). CDR3 length equals 16 residues. Trimming stripped 6 bases from V and 1 base from J, with 18 bases between. The V gene's germline CDR1 is MGHRA and CDR2 YSYEKL. This CDR3 reads CASRPSLRQKNTEAFF. CDR3 in DNA: TGCGCCAGCAGACCCTCTCTCAGACAGAAGAACACTGAAGCTTTCTTT.

The chain carries TRBV5-1 and TRBJ2-2, with D maybe TRBD1 (7 bases). The V end was cut by 9 bases, the J end by 3 bases, with 21 bases between. The CDR3 length is 16 residues. Per germline, CDR1 SGHRS and CDR2 YFSETQ. CDR3 DNA sequence: TGCGCCACGCGGGGCTTAGGGGGCGCGGACACCGGGGAGCTGTTTTTT. Translation gives CATRGLGGADTGELFF.

V gene TRBV28 combines with J gene TRBJ2-7; D is perhaps TRBD2 (6 bases). Germline V gene sequence: CDR1 MDHEN, CDR2 SYDVKM. The ends were cut back, 2 bases at V and 6 bases at J, with 20 bases in the middle. The CDR3 extends over 16 amino acids. CDR3 coding DNA: TGTGCCAGCAGTTTAATCCTGGGACTGCAATCTACCGAGCAGTACTTC. It yields the protein CASSLILGLQSTEQYF.

The rearrangement joins TRBV18 to TRBJ1-4; 8 bases map to TRBD1. This CDR3 contains 14 residues. CDR1 is KGHSH, CDR2 LQKENI, per germline. V lost 3 bases and J lost 7; bases outside the gene matches: 4. In DNA, the CDR3 is TGTGCCAGCTCACCGACAGGGGTGGGTGAAAAACTGTTTTTT. This encodes CASSPTGVGEKLFF.

This clone has a handful of counts. The V call is TRBV5-1, the J call TRBJ2-7, with 7 bases aligning to TRBD1. Trimming at V came to 3 bases and at J to 2 bases, leaving 5 bases not matched to a gene. Per the germline V gene, CDR1 is SGHRS and CDR2 is YFSETQ. The CDR3 covers 14 residues. CDR3 DNA: TGCGCCAGCAGCTCAGGACAGGCCACCTACGAGCAGTACTTC. Its protein product is CASSSGQATYEQYF.

The chain is built from TRBV9 and TRBJ2-3; D remains unclear. Trimming left V 0 bases short and J 4 bases short, with 9 bases between. CDR1 is SGDLS, CDR2 YYNGEE, per germline. The CDR3 length is 14 residues. The CDR3: CASSVDVSADTQYF. CDR3 in DNA: TGTGCCAGCAGCGTAGATGTGAGCGCAGATACGCAGTATTTT.

The gene calls are TRBV5-1 and TRBJ2-7; 7 positions match TRBD1. Looked up from germline, CDR1 is SGHRS and CDR2 is YFSETQ. The CDR3 has 13 amino acids. Losses at the gene ends were 3 bases for V and 4 bases for J; bases not matched to a gene: 4. CDR3 residues: CASSSNRGYEQYF. CDR3 in DNA: TGCGCCAGCAGCTCCAACAGGGGTTACGAGCAGTACTTC.

CDR3 region: CASSEGALGETQYF. For the CDR3, the DNA is TGTGCCAGCAGTGAGGGGGCACTAGGGGAGACCCAGTACTTC. The gene calls are TRBV6-1 and TRBJ2-5, with a weak D call TRBD1 (6 bases). V was clipped by 3 bases and J by 5 bases, with 13 bases between them. The CDR3 spans 14 residues. Germline V gives CDR1 MNHNS, CDR2 SASEGT.

This clone has a single count. V is TRBV4-1 and J is TRBJ2-7; 9 bases fit TRBD1. With 3 bases clipped from V and 7 bases from J, the junction kept 10 bases outside the gene matches. This CDR3 is 15 amino acids long. CDR1 MGHRA and CDR2 YSYEKL come from the germline V gene. The CDR3 spells CASSQLTQGAGEQYF. Here the CDR3 DNA reads TGCGCCAGCAGCCAGTTAACACAGGGGGCTGGAGAGCAGTACTTC.

A few counts support this clone. The chain recombines TRBV28 with TRBJ1-5, with a tentative D call TRBD1 (5 bases). The V end lost 4 bases, the J end lost 7 bases, and 11 bases lay between the germline ends. This CDR3 has 13 residues. Germline-derived CDR1 and CDR2 are MDHEN and SYDVKM. The CDR3 DNA sequence: TGTGCCAGCAGTTGGGGGGATTCCCAGCCCCAGCATTTT. Protein sequence: CASSWGDSQPQHF.

The chain joins TRBV5-1 to TRBJ2-7, with a tentative D call TRBD2 (6 bases). Germline V gene sequence: CDR1 SGHRS, CDR2 YFSETQ. Trimming cost V 1 base and J 3 bases, with 23 bases left between them. The CDR3 length is 18 residues. In DNA, the CDR3 is TGCGCCAGCAGCTTGTCCGGGACTCCCAGGGCATTATTCTACGAGCAGTACTTC. Translating gives CASSLSGTPRALFYEQYF.

The chain employs TRBV6-4 and TRBJ2-3; 8 nucleotides agree with TRBD1. CDR3 length: 15 amino acids. Per germline, CDR1 MRHNA and CDR2 SNTAGT. With 2 bases clipped from V and 5 bases from J, the junction kept 6 bases outside the gene matches. The CDR3 protein is CASSDQGARGDTQYF. In DNA form, the CDR3 reads TGTGCCAGCAGTGACCAGGGGGCAAGAGGAGATACGCAGTATTTT.

This chain links TRBV10-1 with TRBJ2-5; D unclear. The J call may be wrong; the DNA end is better matched by TRBJ2-7. Germline loops: CDR1 WNHNN, CDR2 SYGVQD (reference sequence). The CDR3 length is 11 residues. The CDR3, as DNA: TGCGCCAGCAAAGCCTTCTGCGAGCAGTACTTC. Translation gives CASKAFCEQYF.

The chain combines TRBV5-4 with TRBJ1-2; D is uncertain. The V and J ends lost 4 bases and 8 bases respectively, with 21 bases between them. The germline gives CDR1 SGHNT, CDR2 YYREEE (reference sequence). CDR3 length equals 15 residues. The CDR3 bases are TGTGCCAGCAGCACCTCGAGGGTCTCTCTTGGAGGCTACACCTTC. It codes for CASSTSRVSLGGYTF.

V and J are TRBV29-1 and TRBJ1-2, with D perhaps TRBD1 (5 bases). This CDR3 region has 14 residues. V lost 6 bases, J lost 2 bases, and 16 bases lay in between. Germline assignment: CDR1 SQVTM and CDR2 ANQGSEA. DNA for the CDR3: TGCAGCGTGGGGTCGGCAGGGTCGAACTATGGCTACACCTTC. Its protein is CSVGSAGSNYGYTF.

This chain uses TRBV27 with TRBJ1-5; D perhaps matches TRBD1 (6 bases). Germline CDR1 is MNHEY and CDR2 is SMNVEV (reference sequence). V dropped 3 bases and J dropped 5 bases, with 14 bases sitting between them. This CDR3 comprises 15 residues. The CDR3 loop reads CASSFRRGQDQPQHF. The CDR3 region has the DNA TGTGCCAGCAGTTTTCGCAGGGGCCAGGATCAGCCCCAGCATTTT.

The genes are TRBV4-1 and TRBJ1-4; D is possibly TRBD1 (6 bases). This CDR3 has 14 amino acids. V lost 5 bases and J 6 bases, leaving 13 bases between the germline ends. Looked up from germline, CDR1 is MGHRA and CDR2 is YSYEKL. The CDR3 DNA reads as TGCGCCAGCAGCGCGGGAGGGGGTTATGAAAAACTGTTTTTT. It yields the protein CASSAGGGYEKLFF.